A selection of T cell receptor beta chains follows, all from one sample in a study. A single record per CDR3 protein comes from TCRdb applying MiXCR to the 5' RACE reads. Among 55,000 to 80,000 distinct CDR3 sequences listed, around a fifth were seen once. What was sequenced was memory CD4+ T cells sorted from a lymph node. The receptors were sampled from a female donor with breast cancer. Each CDR3 is given with its conserved first and last residue. Each record gives: J gene, V gene, clone size, CDR3 protein. For some rows the clone size is stated as once, few or many, or as a class when expanded; others skip it.

>TRBJ2-3|TRBV13|many
CASSFFGISTDTQYF
>TRBJ1-6|TRBV6-5|many
CASMGPPNSPLHF
>TRBJ1-2|TRBV20-1|few
CSAREGQGFEGYTF
>TRBJ1-2|TRBV6-1|few
CASSEPGGGYGYTF
>TRBJ1-1|TRBV6-5|-
CASSSNTGVTEAFF
>TRBJ1-1|TRBV7-3|-
CASSLSGGSNTEAFF
>TRBJ2-3|TRBV18|-
CASSPLTKKTDTQYF
>TRBJ1-1|TRBV7-9|few
CASSTGTGGNTEAFF
>TRBJ2-5|TRBV6-2/TRBV6-3|many
CASSYLRLAGGARETQYF
>TRBJ1-1|TRBV5-6|few
CASSLFGLNTEAFF
>TRBJ1-1|TRBV6-6|-
CASSPGTSIEAFF
>TRBJ2-7|TRBV4-1|few
CASSQSFSGAYEQYF
>TRBJ2-2|TRBV7-2|few
CASSLQGAAGELFF
>TRBJ2-6|TRBV6-1|-
CASSRDSLLSGANVLTF
>TRBJ1-1|TRBV20-1|-
CRVERENTEAFF
>TRBJ1-5|TRBV7-2|-
CASSLAAGSNQPQHF
>TRBJ2-7|TRBV20-1|-
CSASVPLGGSYEQYF
>TRBJ2-3|TRBV5-1|-
CASSDGGAVGTDTQYF
>TRBJ2-7|TRBV9|few
CASSVGGGRTYEQYF
>TRBJ2-1|TRBV5-1|few
CASSLDFDEQFF
>TRBJ2-1|TRBV7-3|few
CASSLNPQGTGEQFF
>TRBJ2-7|TRBV20-1|-
CSARDPGQGNEQYF